The 15 T cell receptor beta chains below come from one sample, sequenced in a study of T cells in Graves' hyperthyroidism and ophthalmopathy. Using RNA transcripts as the source, TCR beta CDR3 regions were amplified. Researchers ran a first-round RT-PCR on the TCR CDR3 using the HTBI primer set. TCRdb reanalysed the multiplex PCR reads using MiXCR and keeps one entry per CDR3 protein. The sample carries under 700,000 distinct CDR3 sequences, 35% to 55% recorded once. The material sequenced was peripheral blood or thyroid tissue (not recorded which). The receptors here all came from a woman younger than 30 with Graves' hyperthyroidism.

This clonotype was detected many times. The rearrangement uses TRBV24-1 and TRBJ2-5; TRBD1 agrees at 8 bases. From germline, CDR1 is KGHDR and CDR2 SFDVKD. J gave up 3 bases and V 10 bases, and 6 bases lay outside the gene matches. This CDR3 is 13 amino acids long. CDR3 in DNA: TGTGCCACTAGGGAGACAGGGGAAGAGACCCAGTACTTC. This codes for CATRETGEETQYF.

This clonotype was counted many times. This sequence joins TRBV7-9 and TRBJ1-1, with 7 nucleotides matching TRBD1. CDR1 and CDR2 from the germline V gene are SEHNR and FQNEAQ (reference sequence). This CDR3 spans 13 amino acids. The V segment lost 5 bases and the J segment 10 bases; nucleotides outside the gene matches: 10. The DNA for the CDR3 is TGTGCCAGCAGCCCCAGCAGGGGGGCAGGAGCTTTCTTT. Translating it yields CASSPSRGAGAFF.

V and J are TRBV25-1 and TRBJ2-7; D is uncertain. The germline V and J ends were trimmed by 8 bases and 2 bases, with 16 bases remaining between them. Per germline, CDR1 MGHDK and CDR2 SYGVNS. CDR3 size: 14 residues. CDR3 residues: CASSRSAQTYEQYF. In DNA, the CDR3 is TGTGCCAGCTCACGTTCGGCACAGACCTACGAGCAGTACTTC.

The sample holds a few counts of this clonotype. CDR3 DNA sequence: TGTGCCAGCAGCTTATCCGGGACAGGGGTTTGGTACACTGAAGCTTTCTTT. Its translation: CASSLSGTGVWYTEAFF. The chain has TRBV7-8 and TRBJ1-1; 10 bases line up with TRBD1. V was clipped by 2 bases and J by 3 bases; unmatched bases: 9. This CDR3 contains 17 residues. Germline values: CDR1 SGHVS, CDR2 FQNEAQ. Based on the CDR3 plus reference TRBV7-8 and TRBJ1-1, the full variable domain is GAGVSQSPRYKVAKRGQDVALRCDPISGHVSLFWYQQALGQGPEFLTYFQNEAQLDKSGLPSDRFFAERPEGSVSTLKIQRTQQEDSAVYLCASSLSGTGVWYTEAFFGQGTRLTVV.

There are many counts of this clonotype. This sequence joins TRBV10-3 and TRBJ2-5; D not resolved. Germline V gives CDR1 ENHRY, CDR2 SYGVKD. The CDR3 extends over 13 amino acids. V dropped 2 bases and J dropped 5 bases, with 9 bases sitting between them. The chain's CDR3 is CAISEPSRETQYF. CDR3 sequence (DNA): TGTGCCATCAGTGAGCCCTCAAGGGAGACCCAGTACTTC.

The sample holds a few counts of this clonotype. CDR3 protein: CASLRDRADGELFF. CDR3 DNA sequence: TGTGCCAGTCTGAGGGACAGGGCTGACGGGGAGCTGTTTTTT. The chain joins TRBV19 to TRBJ2-2; 9 nucleotides match TRBD1. The V segment lost 8 bases and the J segment 7 bases; nucleotides outside the gene matches: 8. Germline-derived CDR1 and CDR2 are LNHDA and SQIVND (reference sequence). This CDR3 contains 14 residues.

The chain employs TRBV29-1 and TRBJ2-2; D is ambiguous. CDR1 is SQVTM, CDR2 ANQGSEA, per germline. The CDR3 is 13 amino acids. Trimming pared 3 bases from V and 1 base from J, leaving 6 bases between. The CDR3 nucleotides are TGCAGCGTTGATCTCGGGAACACCGGGGAGCTGTTTTTT. Protein sequence: CSVDLGNTGELFF.

Comments on this clonotype: A much larger clone differs from this one at a single base, so this may be a read error. This is likely a read error, given that the CDR3 carries no conserved phenylalanine or tryptophan at its end. The chain links TRBV29-1 to TRBJ1-2; perhaps TRBD1 as D (6 bases). The CDR3 loop spans 13 amino acids. The germline CDR1 and CDR2 sequences are SQVTM and ANQGSEA. The V gene lost 2 bases and the J gene lost 0 bases, with 7 bases spanning the gap. The DNA of the CDR3 is TGCAGCGTTGAAAGGGGGACTAACTATGGCTACACCCTC. Amino acid sequence: CSVERGTNYGYTL.

The J gene is TRBJ1-4, the V gene TRBV5-1; D perhaps matches TRBD1 (5 bases). This CDR3 contains 19 residues. V was cut by 4 bases and J by 7 bases, with 29 bases left in between. Germline CDR1 is SGHRS and CDR2 is YFSETQ. The CDR3 loop is CASSPLGTVGGEMGEKLFF. The CDR3 region has the DNA TGCGCCAGCAGCCCGCTCGGGACGGTCGGTGGCGAAATGGGTGAAAAACTGTTTTTT.

This clonotype has at least ten counts. The V and J genes are TRBV15 and TRBJ1-4; maybe TRBD1 (5 bases). Per germline, CDR1 LNHNV and CDR2 YYDKDF (reference sequence). V was cut by 0 bases and J by 3 bases, with 8 bases left in between. CDR3 length equals 15 residues. CDR3 sequence reads: CATSRDPGPNEKLFF. CDR3 DNA sequence: TGTGCCACCAGCAGAGATCCAGGGCCTAATGAAAAACTGTTTTTT.

V and J are TRBV14 and TRBJ2-5, with D possibly matching TRBD1 (6 bases). This CDR3 is 13 amino acids long. Germline V gene data show CDR1 as SGHDN and CDR2 as FVKESK. Trimming pared 0 bases from V and 4 bases from J, leaving 6 bases between. In DNA, the CDR3 is TGTGCCAGCAGCCAAGAACAGGGAGAGACCCAGTACTTC. Translated, it gives CASSQEQGETQYF.

This sequence joins TRBV25-1 and TRBJ1-2, with D perhaps TRBD1 (6 bases). CDR1 and CDR2 (germline): MGHDK, SYGVNS. The CDR3 runs to 12 residues. CDR3 nucleotides: TGTGCTTTTTCGACAGGCAACTATGGCTACACCTTC. Translating gives CAFSTGNYGYTF.

The DNA of the CDR3 is TGTGCCATCACCGAAGGGACCCAAGAAAAAGCCCATAATTCACCCCTCCACTTT. It is translated as CAITEGTQEKAHNSPLHF. This chain uses TRBV10-3 with TRBJ1-6; TRBD1 is a possible D gene (5 bases). Germline V CDR1 and CDR2: ENHRY, SYGVKD. V was trimmed by 7 bases and J by 5 bases, leaving 24 bases between them. This CDR3 is built from 18 residues.

A remark on this clonotype: A much larger clone lies one base from this, so it may be a read error. The genes are TRBV7-3 and TRBJ1-1; D uncertain. The CDR3 is made up of 15 amino acids. The V gene lost 4 bases and the J gene lost 0 bases, with 12 bases spanning the gap. The germline V gene encodes CDR1 SGHTA and CDR2 FQGTGA. CDR3 DNA sequence: TGTGCCAGCAGCTCAAGGAAGATCATGAACACTGAAGCTTTCTTT. This sequence encodes CASSSRKIMNTEAFF.

The sample holds a few counts of this clonotype. The rearrangement uses TRBV24-1 and TRBJ2-3; TRBD2 might be the D (6 bases). There are 15 residues in the CDR3. Looked up from germline, CDR1 is KGHDR and CDR2 is SFDVKD. Trimming left V 4 bases short and J 0 bases short, with 10 bases between. The CDR3 is CATSERSGSTDTQYF. The CDR3 coding sequence is TGTGCCACCAGTGAACGAAGCGGGAGCACAGATACGCAGTATTTT.